These T cell receptor beta chains were read from a single sample in a study of T cells in Graves' hyperthyroidism and ophthalmopathy. MiXCR was run by TCRdb on the multiplex PCR reads, yielding one entry per CDR3 protein. The table shows about 570,000 distinct CDR3 sequences, with just over 45% occurring only once. Sequencing used peripheral blood or thyroid tissue (not recorded which). These receptors were collected from an adult woman with Graves' disease, either hyperthyroidism or ophthalmopathy (not recorded which). Each CDR3 is given with its conserved first and last residue. The D gene is left open where the match is weak. Clone size is not always given. Where it is, it says once, few, many or a class for expanded clones.

J	size	D	V	DNA	CDR3
TRBJ1-1	many	NA	TRBV6-5	TGTGCCAGCAGTTACGGCCAGGGAGAAGCTTTCTTT	CASSYGQGEAFF
TRBJ1-1	many	NA	TRBV7-9	TGTGCCAGCAGCTTAAGGTCATATACGGAGAAAGCTTTCTTT	CASSLRSYTEKAFF
TRBJ2-7	NA	NA	TRBV15	TGTGCCACCAGCAGAGAGAACAGCCGCTACGAGCAGTACTTC	CATSRENSRYEQYF
TRBJ2-5	NA	TRBD2	TRBV7-3	TGTGTTGGCAGCCCGTCTAGCGGGAAAGAGACCCAGTACTTC	CVGSPSSGKETQYF
TRBJ2-7	few	TRBD1	TRBV20-1	TGCAGTTTAGGGCAGGGGGTCTACGAGCAGTACTTC	CSLGQGVYEQYF
TRBJ2-3	few	NA	TRBV11-2	TGTGCCAGCAGCTTGGAGAGGTTCACAGATACGCAGTATTTT	CASSLERFTDTQYF
TRBJ1-1	many	NA	TRBV20-1	TGCAGTGCTCGAGACAGCCTTGAAGCTTTCTTT	CSARDSLEAFF
TRBJ1-2	few	TRBD1	TRBV30	TGTGCCTGGAGTTCGGCAGGGGGTAATGGCTACACCTTC	CAWSSAGGNGYTF
TRBJ2-6	NA	NA	TRBV14	TGTGCCAGCAGCCTTTTAGGGACAGGGGCCAACGTCCTGACTTTC	CASSLLGTGANVLTF
TRBJ1-5	many	NA	TRBV20-1	TGCAGTGCTCCCCGGGACAATCAGCCCCAGCATTTT	CSAPRDNQPQHF
TRBJ2-7	NA	TRBD1	TRBV29-1	TGCAGCGTTGAAGAGAGGACAGGGGGTGAGCAGTACTTC	CSVEERTGGEQYF
TRBJ2-2	NA	NA	TRBV2	TGTACCAGCATGAGACAGAGGAATACCGGGGAGCTGTTTTTT	CTSMRQRNTGELFF
TRBJ1-5	many	TRBD1	TRBV2	TGTGCCAGCTCGGGACAGCTCTTTTCGCAGCCCCAGCATTTT	CASSGQLFSQPQHF
TRBJ2-2	once	TRBD2	TRBV10-3	TGTGCCATCAATCCTAGCGGGGGCATAAACACCGGGGAGCTGTTTTTT	CAINPSGGINTGELFF
TRBJ1-2	many	NA	TRBV5-8	TGTGCCAGCAGCACGTACAAAGAGGGCAACTATGGCTACACCTTC	CASSTYKEGNYGYTF
TRBJ2-2	few	TRBD2	TRBV12-3/TRBV12-4	TGTGCCAGCAGTTTCGGACTAGCGGGACCCCCCACCGGGGAGCTGTTTTTT	CASSFGLAGPPTGELFF